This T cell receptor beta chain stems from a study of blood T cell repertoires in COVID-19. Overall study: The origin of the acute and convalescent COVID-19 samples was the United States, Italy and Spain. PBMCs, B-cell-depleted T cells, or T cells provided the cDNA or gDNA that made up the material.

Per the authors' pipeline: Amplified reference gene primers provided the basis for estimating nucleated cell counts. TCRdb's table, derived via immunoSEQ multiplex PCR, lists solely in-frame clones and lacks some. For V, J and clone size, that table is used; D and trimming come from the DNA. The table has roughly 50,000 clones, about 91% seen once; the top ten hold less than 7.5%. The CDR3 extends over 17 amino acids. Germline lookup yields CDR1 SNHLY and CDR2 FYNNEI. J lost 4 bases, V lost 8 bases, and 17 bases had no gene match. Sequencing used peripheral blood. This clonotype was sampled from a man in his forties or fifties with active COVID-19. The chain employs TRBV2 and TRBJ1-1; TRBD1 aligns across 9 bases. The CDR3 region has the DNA TGTGCCAGCGCCGATCCGGGACAGGGAGACTGGAGCACTGAAGCTTTCTTT. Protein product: CASADPGQGDWSTEAFF. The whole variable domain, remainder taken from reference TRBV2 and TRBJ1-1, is EPEVTQTPSHQVTQMGQEVILRCVPISNHLYFYWYRQILGQKVEFLVSFYNNEISEKSEIFDDQFSVERPDGSNFTLKIRSTKLEDSAMYFCASADPGQGDWSTEAFFGQGTRLTVV.